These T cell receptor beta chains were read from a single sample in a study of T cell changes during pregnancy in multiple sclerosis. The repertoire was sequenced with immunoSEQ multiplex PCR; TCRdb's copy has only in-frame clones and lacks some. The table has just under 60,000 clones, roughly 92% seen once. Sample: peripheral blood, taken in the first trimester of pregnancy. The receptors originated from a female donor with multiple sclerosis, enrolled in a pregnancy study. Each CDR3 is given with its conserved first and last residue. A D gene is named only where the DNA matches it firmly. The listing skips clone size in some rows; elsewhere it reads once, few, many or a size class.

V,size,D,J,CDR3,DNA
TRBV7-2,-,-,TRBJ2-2,CASSLSSGKNTGELFF,TGTGCCAGCAGCTTATCCTCAGGGAAGAACACCGGGGAGCTGTTTTTT
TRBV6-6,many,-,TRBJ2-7,CASSYRGTSYEQYF,TGTGCCAGCAGTTACCGGGGAACCTCCTACGAGCAGTACTTC
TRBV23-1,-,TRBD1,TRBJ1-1,CASSRLKATGQRWNTEAFF,TGCGCCAGCAGTCGCCTTAAGGCGACAGGGCAGAGATGGAACACTGAAGCTTTCTTT
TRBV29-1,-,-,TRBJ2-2,CSGGTLTGELFF,TGCAGCGGCGGGACCCTCACCGGGGAGCTGTTTTTT
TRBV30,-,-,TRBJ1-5,CAWSVQISNQPQHF,TGTGCCTGGAGTGTACAGATAAGCAATCAGCCCCAGCATTTT
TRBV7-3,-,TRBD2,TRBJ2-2,CASSSSGGNLAGELFF,TGTGCCAGCAGCTCAAGCGGGGGGAATCTGGCCGGGGAGCTGTTTTTT
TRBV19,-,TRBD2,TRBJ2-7,CASSGGGLNRGTYEQYF,TGTGCCAGCTCGGGCGGGGGGCTTAATCGCGGCACCTACGAGCAGTACTTC
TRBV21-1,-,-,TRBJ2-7,CASSKGDRPSYEQYF,TGTGCCAGCAGTAAAGGGGACAGGCCCTCCTACGAGCAGTACTTC
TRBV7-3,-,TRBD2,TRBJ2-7,CASSLIAGSYEQYF,TGTGCCAGCAGCTTAATAGCGGGCAGTTACGAGCAGTACTTC
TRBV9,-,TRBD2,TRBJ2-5,CASSVGAGGRKWGDQYF,TGTGCCAGCAGCGTAGGCGCGGGGGGCCGAAAGTGGGGTGACCAGTACTTC
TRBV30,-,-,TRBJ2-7,CAWSVAPYEQYF,TGTGCCTGGAGCGTAGCGCCCTACGAGCAGTACTTC
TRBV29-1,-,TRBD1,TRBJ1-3,CSVGVTGEAGNTIYF,TGCAGCGTTGGCGTAACAGGGGAAGCTGGAAACACCATATATTTT
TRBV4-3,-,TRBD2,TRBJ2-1,CASSSSGGPVEQFF,TGCGCCAGCAGCTCCAGCGGGGGGCCAGTTGAGCAGTTCTTC
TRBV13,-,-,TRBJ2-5,CASSLPEETQYF,TGTGCCAGCAGCCTCCCGGAAGAGACCCAGTACTTC
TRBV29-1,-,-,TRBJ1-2,CSVPDGGRGYTF,TGCAGCGTCCCGGATGGGGGGAGAGGCTACACCTTC
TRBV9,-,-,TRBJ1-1,CASSVDGGMNTEAFF,TGTGCCAGCAGCGTAGACGGCGGTATGAACACTGAAGCTTTCTTT
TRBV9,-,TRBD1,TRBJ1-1,CASSPRRGLSDTEAFF,TGTGCCAGCAGCCCTAGGAGGGGGCTGTCAGACACTGAAGCTTTCTTT
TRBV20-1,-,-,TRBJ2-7,CSASNRQEQYF,TGCAGTGCTAGCAACAGGCAAGAGCAGTACTTC
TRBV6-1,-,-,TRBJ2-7,CASSEAPGDYEQYF,TGTGCCAGCAGTGAAGCCCCAGGGGACTACGAGCAGTACTTC
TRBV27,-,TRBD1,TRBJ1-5,CASSDYRGLGNQPQHF,TGTGCCAGCAGTGATTACAGGGGGCTTGGCAATCAGCCCCAGCATTTT
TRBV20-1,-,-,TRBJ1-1,CSARQGTEAFF,TGCAGTGCTAGACAGGGAACTGAAGCTTTCTTT
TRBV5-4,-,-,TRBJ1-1,CASSSDSTEAFF,TGTGCCAGCAGCAGCGATTCGACTGAAGCTTTCTTT
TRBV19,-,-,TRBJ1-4,CASSIVGGSADRWNEKLFF,TGTGCCAGTAGTATAGTTGGGGGGTCAGCCGACCGATGGAATGAAAAACTGTTTTTT
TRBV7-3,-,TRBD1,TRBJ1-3,CASSSRTGATGNTIYF,TGTGCCAGCAGCTCCAGGACAGGGGCGACTGGAAACACCATATATTTT
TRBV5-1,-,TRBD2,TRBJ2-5,CASSQGAGGETQYF,TGCGCCAGCAGCCAGGGAGCGGGAGGCGAGACCCAGTACTTC
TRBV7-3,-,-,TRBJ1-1,CASKGHLNTEAFF,TGTGCCAGCAAGGGGCACTTGAACACTGAAGCTTTCTTT
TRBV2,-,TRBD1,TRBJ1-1,CASSDRGHGNAEAFF,TGTGCCAGCAGTGACAGGGGGCATGGGAACGCTGAAGCTTTCTTT
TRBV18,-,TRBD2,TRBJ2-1,CASSTRLAGANSYNEQFF,TGTGCCAGCTCGACAAGGCTAGCGGGGGCCAACTCCTACAATGAGCAGTTCTTC
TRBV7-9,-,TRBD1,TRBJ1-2,CASSLEWRTGGNNYGYTF,TGTGCCAGCAGCTTAGAATGGCGGACAGGGGGCAATAACTATGGCTACACCTTC
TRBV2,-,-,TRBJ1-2,CASSERGQIMVGYTF,TGTGCCAGCAGTGAAAGGGGACAAATTATGGTCGGCTACACCTTC
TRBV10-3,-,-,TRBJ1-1,CAIRTGNTEAFF,TGTGCCATCAGAACAGGGAACACTGAAGCTTTCTTT
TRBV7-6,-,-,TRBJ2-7,CASSFPGNYEQYF,TGTGCCAGCAGCTTTCCAGGGAACTACGAGCAGTACTTC
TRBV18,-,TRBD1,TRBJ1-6,CASSPLGQGNSPLHF,TGTGCCAGCTCACCCCTGGGACAGGGCAATTCACCCCTCCACTTT
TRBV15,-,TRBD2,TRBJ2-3,CATWRGVALDTQYF,TGTGCCACCTGGCGGGGGGTTGCATTAGATACGCAGTATTTT
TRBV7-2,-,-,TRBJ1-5,CASSLATLGNQPQHF,TGTGCCAGCAGCTTAGCGACACTTGGCAATCAGCCCCAGCATTTT
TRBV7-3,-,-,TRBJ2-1,CASSTRGPYNEQFF,TGTGCCAGCAGCACCAGGGGACCTTACAATGAGCAGTTCTTC
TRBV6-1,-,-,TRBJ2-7,CASRDSYGTYEQYF,TGTGCCAGCAGAGACAGTTATGGGACCTACGAGCAGTACTTC
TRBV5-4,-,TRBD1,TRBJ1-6,CASSSSGTGASPLHF,TGTGCCAGCAGTTCATCCGGGACAGGGGCTTCACCCCTCCACTTT
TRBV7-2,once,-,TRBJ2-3,CASSLAGRTDTQYF,TGTGCCAGCAGCTTAGCGGGGCGCACAGATACGCAGTATTTT
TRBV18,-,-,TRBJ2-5,CASSPGLGQETQYF,TGTGCCAGCTCACCCGGTCTAGGCCAAGAGACCCAGTACTTC
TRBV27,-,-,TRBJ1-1,CASRGGGHPEAFF,TGTGCCAGCAGGGGTGGGGGACACCCGGAAGCTTTCTTT
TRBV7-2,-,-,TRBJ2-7,CASSRPGVGAYEQYF,TGTGCCAGCAGCCGGCCGGGGGTGGGCGCCTACGAGCAGTACTTC
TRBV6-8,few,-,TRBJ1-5,CASRRVSHQPQHF,TGTGCCAGCAGGAGGGTTAGCCATCAGCCCCAGCATTTT
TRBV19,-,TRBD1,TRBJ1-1,CASSKGATMNTEAFF,TGTGCCAGTAGCAAGGGGGCGACCATGAACACTGAAGCTTTCTTT
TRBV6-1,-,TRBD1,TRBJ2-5,CASSPWTGAMETQYF,TGTGCCAGCAGTCCCTGGACAGGAGCGATGGAGACCCAGTACTTC
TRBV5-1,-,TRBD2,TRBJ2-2,CASSSGLVPSSNTGELFF,TGCGCCAGCAGCTCTGGACTAGTACCCAGCTCGAACACCGGGGAGCTGTTTTTT
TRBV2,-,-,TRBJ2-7,CASSERGYEQYF,TGTGCCAGCAGTGAAAGGGGATACGAGCAGTACTTC
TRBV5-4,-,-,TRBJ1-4,CASSLWGEDEKLFF,TGTGCCAGCAGCTTGTGGGGAGAGGATGAAAAACTGTTTTTT
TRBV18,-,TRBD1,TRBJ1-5,CASSPTGTGLNQPQHF,TGTGCCAGCTCACCTACCGGGACAGGGCTCAATCAGCCCCAGCATTTT